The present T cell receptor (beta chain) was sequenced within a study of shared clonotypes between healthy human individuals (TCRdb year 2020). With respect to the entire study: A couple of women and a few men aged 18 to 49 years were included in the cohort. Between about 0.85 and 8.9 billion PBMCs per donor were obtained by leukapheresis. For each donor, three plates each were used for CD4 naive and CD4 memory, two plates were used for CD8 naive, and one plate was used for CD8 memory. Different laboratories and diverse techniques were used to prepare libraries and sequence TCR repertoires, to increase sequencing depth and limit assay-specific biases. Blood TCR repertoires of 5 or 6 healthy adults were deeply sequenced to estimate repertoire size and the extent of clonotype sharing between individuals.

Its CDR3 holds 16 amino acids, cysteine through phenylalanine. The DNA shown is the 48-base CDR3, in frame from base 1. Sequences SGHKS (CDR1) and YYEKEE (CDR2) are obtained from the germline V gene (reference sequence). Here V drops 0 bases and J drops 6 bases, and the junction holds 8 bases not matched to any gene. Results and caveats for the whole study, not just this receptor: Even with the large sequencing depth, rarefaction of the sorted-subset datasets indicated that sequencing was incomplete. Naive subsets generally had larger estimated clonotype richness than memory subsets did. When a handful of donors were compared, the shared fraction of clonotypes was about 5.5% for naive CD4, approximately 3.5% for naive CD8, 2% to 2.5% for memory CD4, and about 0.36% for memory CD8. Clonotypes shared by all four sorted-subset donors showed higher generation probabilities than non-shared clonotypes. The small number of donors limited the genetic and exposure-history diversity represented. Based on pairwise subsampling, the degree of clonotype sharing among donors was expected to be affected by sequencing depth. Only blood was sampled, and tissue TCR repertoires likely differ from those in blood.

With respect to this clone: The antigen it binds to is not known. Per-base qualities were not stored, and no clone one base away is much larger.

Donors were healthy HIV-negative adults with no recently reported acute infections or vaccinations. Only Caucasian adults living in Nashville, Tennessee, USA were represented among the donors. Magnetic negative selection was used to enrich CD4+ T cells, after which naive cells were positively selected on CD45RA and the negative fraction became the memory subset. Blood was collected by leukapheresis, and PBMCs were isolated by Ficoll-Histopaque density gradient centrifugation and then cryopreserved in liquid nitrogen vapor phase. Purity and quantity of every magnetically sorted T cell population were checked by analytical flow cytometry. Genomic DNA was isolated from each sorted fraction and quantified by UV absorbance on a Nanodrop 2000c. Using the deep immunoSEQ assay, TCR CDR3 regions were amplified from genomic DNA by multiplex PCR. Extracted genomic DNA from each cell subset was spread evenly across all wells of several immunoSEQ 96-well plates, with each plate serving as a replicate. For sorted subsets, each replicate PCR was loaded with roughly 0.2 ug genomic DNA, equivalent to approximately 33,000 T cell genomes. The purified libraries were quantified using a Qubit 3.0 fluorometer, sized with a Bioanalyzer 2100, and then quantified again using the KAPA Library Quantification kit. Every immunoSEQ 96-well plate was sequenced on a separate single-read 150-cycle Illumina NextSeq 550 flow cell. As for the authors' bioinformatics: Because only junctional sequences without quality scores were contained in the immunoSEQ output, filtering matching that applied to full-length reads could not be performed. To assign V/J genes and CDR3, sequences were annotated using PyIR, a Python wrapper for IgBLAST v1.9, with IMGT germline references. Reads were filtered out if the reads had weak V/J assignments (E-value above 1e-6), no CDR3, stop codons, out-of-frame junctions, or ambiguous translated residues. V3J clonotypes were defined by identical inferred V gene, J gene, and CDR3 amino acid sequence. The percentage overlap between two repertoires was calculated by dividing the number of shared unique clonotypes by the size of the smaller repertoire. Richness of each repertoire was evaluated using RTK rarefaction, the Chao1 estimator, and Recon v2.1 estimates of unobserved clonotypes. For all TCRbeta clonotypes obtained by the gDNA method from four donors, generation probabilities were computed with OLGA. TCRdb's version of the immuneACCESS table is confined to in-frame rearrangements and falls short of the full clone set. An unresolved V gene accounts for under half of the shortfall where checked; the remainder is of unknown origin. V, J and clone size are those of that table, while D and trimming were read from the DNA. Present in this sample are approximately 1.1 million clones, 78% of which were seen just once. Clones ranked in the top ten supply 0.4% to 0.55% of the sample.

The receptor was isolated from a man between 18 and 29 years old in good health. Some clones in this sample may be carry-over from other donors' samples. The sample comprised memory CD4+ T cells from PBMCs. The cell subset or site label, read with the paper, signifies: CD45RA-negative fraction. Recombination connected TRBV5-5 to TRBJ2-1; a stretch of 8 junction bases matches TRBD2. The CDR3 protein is CASSLGLEREINEQFF. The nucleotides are TGTGCCAGCAGCTTGGGCCTGGAGCGGGAGATCAATGAGCAGTTCTTC.